This T cell receptor beta chain was documented in a study of radiation and T cells in renal cell carcinoma. Study-level information: Nephrectomy followed 15 Gy stereotactic body radiation by 4 weeks. The study's findings and limits: Without pretreatment biopsies, baseline tumor clonotype presence was undetermined. Top tumor clonotypes rose in blood 2 weeks post-radiation, then contracted.

J lost 0 bases, V lost 7 bases, and 10 bases had no gene match. The CDR3 covers 15 residues. Germline CDR1 SGHNT, CDR2 YYREEE (reference sequence). Time point meaning: baseline pretreatment blood. The sample's treatment: 15 Gy SBRT to primary tumor, nephrectomy 4 weeks later. Serial blood draws occurred at baseline and 2 and 4 weeks post-SBRT. The table came from immunoSEQ multiplex PCR; TCRdb's copy has only in-frame clones and leaves some out. The sample has 95,000 to 150,000 clones, around 84% seen once. Comments on this clone: What it binds is unknown.

V gene TRBV5-4 combines with J gene TRBJ2-7; 7 nucleotides agree with TRBD1. The sample in question was blood, obtained from a patient whose treatment included radiotherapy and nephrectomy. The clonotype originates from a woman in her sixties or seventies with renal cell carcinoma. CDR3 bases: TGTGCCAGCTCCCTGGGGACAGCCAGCTCCTACGAGCAGTACTTC. It codes for CASSLGTASSYEQYF.